The rows below give T cell receptor beta chains drawn from one sample of a study of blood T cell repertoires in COVID-19. Produced via immunoSEQ multiplex PCR; TCRdb's table is partial and in-frame only. The sample carries 210,000 or so clones, 85% to 90% recorded once. Sample: peripheral blood. These receptors originate from a woman in her 50s with acute or convalescent COVID-19. Each CDR3 is given without its conserved first and last residue.

v_call: TRBV5-1; cdr3_aa: ASSEGGTGNTEAF
v_call: TRBV29-1; cdr3_aa: GTSSLGEQY
v_call: TRBV5-5; cdr3_aa: ASSHDWVAGGVDEQY
v_call: TRBV3-1/TRBV3-2; cdr3_aa: ASSQRRTGGVWETQY
v_call: TRBV10-3; cdr3_aa: AIRGAMNTEAF
v_call: TRBV18; cdr3_aa: ASSPLAGNQETQY
v_call: TRBV11-2; cdr3_aa: ASSPLEGAEQF
v_call: TRBV28; cdr3_aa: ASSHGLVGDTQY
v_call: TRBV6-2/TRBV6-3; cdr3_aa: ASSWTSGENTGELF
v_call: TRBV5-1; cdr3_aa: ASREGVNSPLH
v_call: TRBV10-3; cdr3_aa: AISESRDGETQY
v_call: TRBV7-2; cdr3_aa: ASSLSAGAYGYT
v_call: TRBV7-2; cdr3_aa: ASSSTAVINQPQH
v_call: TRBV1; cdr3_aa: TSSLHIAGGLAASGTPYEQY
v_call: TRBV4-1; cdr3_aa: ASSQVGWGVPADTEAF
v_call: TRBV15; cdr3_aa: ATSDSSSYEQY
v_call: TRBV14; cdr3_aa: ASSQGGQGVSQY
v_call: TRBV4-1; cdr3_aa: ASSRLADRAAYEQY
v_call: TRBV5-5; cdr3_aa: ASTIGAGDTEAF
v_call: TRBV7-9; cdr3_aa: ASSLGGKDGYT
v_call: TRBV7-8; cdr3_aa: ASRLTSGSNEQF
v_call: TRBV6-2/TRBV6-3; cdr3_aa: ASSYRFTFTNSGRTTYEQY
v_call: TRBV10-3; cdr3_aa: ATRFQGYQETQY
v_call: TRBV7-9; cdr3_aa: ASSSRDRGAEAF
v_call: TRBV5-6; cdr3_aa: ASSLLSSPLH
v_call: TRBV5-4; cdr3_aa: ASSTGAVGEQF
v_call: TRBV6-5; cdr3_aa: ASSYDYNIQETQY
v_call: TRBV5-1; cdr3_aa: ASSSIRAGSARDEQF
v_call: TRBV7-2; cdr3_aa: ASSVQGFGNADEQF
v_call: TRBV11-2; cdr3_aa: ASSFGIAGVSEQY
v_call: TRBV12-5; cdr3_aa: ATHSRNTEAF
v_call: TRBV29-1; cdr3_aa: SASGVHTEAF
v_call: TRBV9; cdr3_aa: ASSEGQGVAYEQY
v_call: TRBV10-3; cdr3_aa: AISETSRTGKGYT
v_call: TRBV9; cdr3_aa: ASSVAADRTDTQY
v_call: TRBV7-9; cdr3_aa: ASSAPLAEQETQY
v_call: TRBV29-1; cdr3_aa: SVEGGRKETQY
v_call: TRBV6-5; cdr3_aa: ASRWRSEQY
v_call: TRBV5-6; cdr3_aa: ASSPLAGGQETQY
v_call: TRBV27; cdr3_aa: ASSLSWTGNYGYT
v_call: TRBV5-1; cdr3_aa: ASSLQGAMDEQF
v_call: TRBV7-2; cdr3_aa: ASSAQTGTRILYEQY
v_call: TRBV7-2; cdr3_aa: ASSAQPGEFTEAF
v_call: TRBV6-5; cdr3_aa: ASSLNGILSEYGYT
v_call: TRBV19; cdr3_aa: ASSVRGAGGSPYMQY